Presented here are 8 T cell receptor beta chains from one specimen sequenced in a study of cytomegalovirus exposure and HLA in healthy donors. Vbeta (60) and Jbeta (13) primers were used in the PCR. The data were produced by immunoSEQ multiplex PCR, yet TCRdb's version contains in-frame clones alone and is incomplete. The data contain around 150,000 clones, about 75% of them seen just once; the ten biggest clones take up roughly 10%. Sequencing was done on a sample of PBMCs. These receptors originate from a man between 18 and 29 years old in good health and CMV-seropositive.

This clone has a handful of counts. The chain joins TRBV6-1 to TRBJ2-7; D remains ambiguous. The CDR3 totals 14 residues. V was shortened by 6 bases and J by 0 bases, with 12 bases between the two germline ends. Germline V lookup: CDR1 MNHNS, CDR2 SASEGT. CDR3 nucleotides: TGTGCCAGCAGCCAAACACTAAGCTCCTACGAGCAGTACTTC. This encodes CASSQTLSSYEQYF.

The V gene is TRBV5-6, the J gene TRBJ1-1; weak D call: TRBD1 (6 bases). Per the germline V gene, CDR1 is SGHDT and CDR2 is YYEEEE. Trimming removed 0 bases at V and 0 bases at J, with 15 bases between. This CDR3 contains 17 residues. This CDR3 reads CASSLGMGAYMNTEAFF. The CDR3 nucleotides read TGTGCCAGCAGCTTGGGAATGGGGGCCTACATGAACACTGAAGCTTTCTTT.

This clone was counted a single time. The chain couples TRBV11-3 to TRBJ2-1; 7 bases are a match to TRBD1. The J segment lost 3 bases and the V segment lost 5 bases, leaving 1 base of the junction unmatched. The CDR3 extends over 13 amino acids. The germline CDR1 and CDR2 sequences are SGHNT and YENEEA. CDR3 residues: CASSGTDYNEQFF. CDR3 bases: TGTGCCAGCAGCGGGACAGACTACAATGAGCAGTTCTTC. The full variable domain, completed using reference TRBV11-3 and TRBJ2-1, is EAGVVQSPRYKIIEKKQPVAFWCNPISGHNTLYWYLQNLGQGPELLIRYENEEAVDDSQLPKDRFSAERLKGVDSTLKIQPAELGDSAVYLCASSGTDYNEQFFGPGTRLTVL.

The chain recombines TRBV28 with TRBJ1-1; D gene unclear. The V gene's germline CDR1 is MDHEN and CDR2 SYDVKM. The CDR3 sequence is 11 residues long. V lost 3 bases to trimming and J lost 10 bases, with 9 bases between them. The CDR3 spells CASSFGGGAFF. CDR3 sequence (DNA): TGTGCCAGCAGTTTTGGAGGCGGAGCTTTCTTT.

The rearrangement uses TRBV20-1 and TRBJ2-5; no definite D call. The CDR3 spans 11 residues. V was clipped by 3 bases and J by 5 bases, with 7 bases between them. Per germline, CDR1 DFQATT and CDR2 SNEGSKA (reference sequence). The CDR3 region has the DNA TGCAGTGCTAGGGGCAGGGAGACCCAGTACTTC. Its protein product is CSARGRETQYF.

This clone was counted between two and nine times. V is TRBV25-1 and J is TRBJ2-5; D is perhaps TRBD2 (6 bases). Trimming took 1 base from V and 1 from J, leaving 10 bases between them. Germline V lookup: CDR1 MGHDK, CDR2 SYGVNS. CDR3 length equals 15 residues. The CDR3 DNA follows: TGTGCCAGCAGTGAATGGAGGGCAGCCCAAGAGACCCAGTACTTC. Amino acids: CASSEWRAAQETQYF.

The CDR3 spells CASSSSVSGYTF. CDR3 DNA sequence: TGTGCCAGCAGTTCGTCGGTCTCTGGCTACACCTTC. The chain has TRBV6-5 and TRBJ1-2, with D uncertain. The germline CDR1 and CDR2 sequences are MNHEY and SVGAGI. CDR3 length equals 12 residues. V was cut by 4 bases and J by 7 bases, with 10 bases left in between.

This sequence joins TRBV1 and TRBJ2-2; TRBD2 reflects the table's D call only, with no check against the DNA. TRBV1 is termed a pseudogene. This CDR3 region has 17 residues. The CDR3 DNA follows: TGCACCAGCAGCCAAGATATCCTAGCGGGAGTTACCGGGGAGCTGTTTTTT. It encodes CTSSQDILAGVTGELFF.